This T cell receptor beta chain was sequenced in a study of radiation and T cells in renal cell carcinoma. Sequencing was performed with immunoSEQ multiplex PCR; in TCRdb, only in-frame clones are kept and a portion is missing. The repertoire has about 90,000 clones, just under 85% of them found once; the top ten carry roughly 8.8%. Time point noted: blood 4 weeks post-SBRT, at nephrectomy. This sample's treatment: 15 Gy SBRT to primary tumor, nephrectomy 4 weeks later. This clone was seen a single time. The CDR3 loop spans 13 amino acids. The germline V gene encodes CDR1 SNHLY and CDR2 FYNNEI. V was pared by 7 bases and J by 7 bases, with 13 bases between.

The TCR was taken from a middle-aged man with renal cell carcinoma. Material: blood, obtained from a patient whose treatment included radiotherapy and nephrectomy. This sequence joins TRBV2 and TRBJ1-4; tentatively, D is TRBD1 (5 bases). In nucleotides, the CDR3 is TGTGCCAGCACTACAGGCATGAGTGAAAAACTGTTTTTT. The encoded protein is CASTTGMSEKLFF.